The clone carrying this TCR beta chain came up a few times. Its antigen remains unidentified. This sample was included in a study of cytomegalovirus exposure and HLA in healthy donors. About the study: An analysis done earlier identified almost 120 million unique TCR beta sequences from about 179 million T cells. Overall study findings and caveats: Some TCR beta chains (about 170 of them) were listed as cytomegalovirus-associated.

When sampled, the donors appeared nominally healthy, though they likely had unrecorded immune exposures. V lost 6 bases, J lost 4 bases, and 4 bases stayed unmatched. Germline-derived CDR1 and CDR2 are MNHEY and SVGAGI. The CDR3 is made up of 13 amino acids. PCR primers comprised 60 Vbeta and 13 Jbeta primers. Libraries were prepared by immunoSEQ multiplex PCR; TCRdb keeps only in-frame clonotypes and omits some of them. The data show under 130,000 clones, roughly an eighth seen once. The sequence came from a man aged 35 to 55 in good health and CMV-seropositive. The sequenced sample consisted of PBMCs. The V gene is TRBV6-5, the J gene TRBJ2-5, with TRBD2 matching over 8 bases. CDR3 in DNA: TGTGCCAGCAGGACCAGCGGGAGAGAGACCCAGTACTTC. It specifies CASRTSGRETQYF.